Listed below are T cell receptor beta chains from one sample, sequenced in a study of multiple sclerosis patients with progressive multifocal leukoencephalopathy. Only in-frame clones appear in the TCRdb table, and some are missing; sequencing was by immunoSEQ multiplex PCR. The data hold fewer than 35,000 clones, with around 89% observed a single time. Sequencing was carried out using PBMCs. These receptors originate from a human donor with multiple sclerosis. CDR3s leave out the opening cysteine and the closing phenylalanine or tryptophan. The order of the fields is J gene, V gene, CDR3 length, CDR3 protein.

J: TRBJ2-2; V: TRBV5-1; length: 13; CDR3: ASSLVTSGTGELF
J: TRBJ1-2; V: TRBV28; length: 13; CDR3: ATSGARNSNYGYT
J: TRBJ2-1; V: TRBV7-9; length: 15; CDR3: ASSDTPGRTSGNEQF
J: TRBJ2-3; V: TRBV14; length: 10; CDR3: ASSQFKDTQY
J: TRBJ1-2; V: TRBV18; length: 12; CDR3: ASSPPSGSIGYT
J: TRBJ2-1; V: TRBV27; length: 14; CDR3: ASRSLLAGGYNEQF
J: TRBJ1-4; V: TRBV5-1; length: 13; CDR3: ASSFLGGLNEKLF
J: TRBJ2-1; V: TRBV7-2; length: 13; CDR3: ASSLGATLAAEQF
J: TRBJ2-1; V: TRBV27; length: 13; CDR3: ASKGGGYSYNEQF
J: TRBJ1-1; V: TRBV19; length: 10; CDR3: ASILLFTEAF
J: TRBJ2-7; V: TRBV7-6; length: 12; CDR3: ASSRDSIQDEQY
J: TRBJ2-7; V: TRBV18; length: 10; CDR3: ASSLMSNEQY
J: TRBJ1-6; V: TRBV7-9; length: 15; CDR3: ASSRRGRNSDNSPLH
J: TRBJ2-7; V: TRBV7-9; length: 13; CDR3: ASSLVPSSGYEQY
J: TRBJ1-2; V: TRBV6-1; length: 9; CDR3: ASSGKTRYT
J: TRBJ2-7; V: TRBV6-5; length: 13; CDR3: ASSYSGTISSEQY
J: TRBJ1-4; V: TRBV6-5; length: 12; CDR3: ASSPGQVYEKLF
J: TRBJ1-1; V: TRBV7-2; length: 14; CDR3: ASSLVGGQGNTEAF
J: TRBJ2-2; V: TRBV5-1; length: 14; CDR3: ATSGLAGGGAGELF
J: TRBJ2-7; V: TRBV6-1; length: 13; CDR3: ASSHTPSGPYEQY
J: TRBJ1-5; V: TRBV7-9; length: 12; CDR3: ALDERTGNQPQH
J: TRBJ2-6; V: TRBV27; length: 14; CDR3: ASSLNRGSGANVLT
J: TRBJ2-7; V: TRBV9; length: 11; CDR3: ASSVNPSDEQY
J: .; V: TRBV6-5; length: 13; CDR3: ASSYLRTGGYEQY
J: TRBJ1-5; V: TRBV6-5; length: 13; CDR3: ASVGGQDMIQPQH
J: TRBJ2-7; V: TRBV7-9; length: 13; CDR3: ASSFGGREADEQY
J: TRBJ2-6; V: TRBV28; length: 13; CDR3: ASSFEGYGANVLT